The clone carrying this T cell receptor beta chain was observed many times. Its antigen is still unknown. TCRdb's copy holds only in-frame clones and misses some; the assay was immunoSEQ multiplex PCR. The table shows about 73,000 clones, with 86% occurring only once. The CDR3 loop spans 15 amino acids. V lost 4 bases and J lost 0; bases outside the gene matches: 5. The germline V gene has CDR1 SGHVS and CDR2 FQNEAQ. This sample is drawn from a study of OX40 agonist ivuxolimab in advanced cancers. Study-wide context: Participants could have had prior anti-PD-1, anti-PD-L1 or anti-CTLA-4 therapy, and approximately 40% had some.

Whole-study findings and limits: There were also nonresponders showing low normalized T-cell clonal expansion.

This TCR was recovered from an adult with an advanced solid tumor such as melanoma, head and neck, liver or kidney cancer. Source: CD4+ or CD8+ T cells sorted from blood, taken in a trial of the OX40 agonist ivuxolimab. V usage is TRBV7-8 and J usage is TRBJ2-7, with 8 bases identical to TRBD1. The CDR3 region has the DNA TGTGCCAGCAGCTCACGGGACAGGAGCTCCTACGAGCAGTACTTC. It codes for CASSSRDRSSYEQYF.